These 13 T cell receptor beta chains were sequenced from one sample in a study of blood T cell repertoires in COVID-19. Libraries were prepared by immunoSEQ multiplex PCR; TCRdb keeps only in-frame clonotypes and omits some of them. Of some 200,000 clones in the sample, about 85% were seen once. The source material was peripheral blood. The receptors were sampled from a man in his sixties with active or convalescent COVID-19.

The chain combines TRBV6-1 with TRBJ2-5; D remains unclear. CDR1 and CDR2 from the germline V gene are MNHNS and SASEGT. V gave up 0 bases and J gave up 2 bases, with 7 bases separating them. The CDR3 extends over 14 amino acids. The CDR3 is CASSEAVDQETQYF. CDR3 in DNA: TGTGCCAGCAGTGAAGCTGTAGATCAAGAGACCCAGTACTTC.

This clone was seen only once. The J gene is TRBJ1-1, the V gene TRBV6-5; no clear D. V was clipped by 2 bases and J by 5 bases, with 9 bases between them. The germline gives CDR1 MNHEY, CDR2 SVGAGI. The CDR3 runs to 13 residues. In DNA form, the CDR3 reads TGTGCCAGCAGTTACGGCCACGGGACTGAAGCTTTCTTT. Translation gives CASSYGHGTEAFF.

The chain carries TRBV24-1 and TRBJ2-5; 8 nucleotides match TRBD2. This CDR3 spans 13 amino acids. Germline CDR1 is KGHDR and CDR2 is SFDVKD. Germline trimming cut 8 bases from V and 1 base from J; bases unmatched to any gene: 2. In nucleotides, the CDR3 is TGTGCCACCACCGGACTAGCCCAAGAGACCCAGTACTTC. Residues: CATTGLAQETQYF.

The chain recombines TRBV19 with TRBJ2-2; perhaps TRBD1 as D (5 bases). The germline CDR1 and CDR2 sequences are LNHDA and SQIVND (reference sequence). The CDR3 sequence is 14 residues long. The germline V and J ends were trimmed by 5 bases and 6 bases, with 13 bases remaining between them. CDR3 sequence (DNA): TGTGCCAGTAGTTTGGACAAAAAGTCCGGGGAGCTGTTTTTT. Its protein is CASSLDKKSGELFF.

The chain is built from TRBV19 and TRBJ2-7, with 8 bases that match TRBD1. CDR1 LNHDA and CDR2 SQIVND come from the germline V gene (reference sequence). The CDR3 runs to 15 residues. V lost 6 bases, J lost 1 base, and 8 bases stayed unmatched. CDR3 residues: CASSPTGAGSYEQYF. The CDR3 region has the DNA TGTGCCAGTAGCCCGACAGGGGCCGGATCCTACGAGCAGTACTTC.

In this sample, this clone turned up a few times. The V gene is TRBV7-2, the J gene TRBJ1-6; the match to TRBD1 covers 9 bases. J lost 6 bases, V lost 6 bases, and 6 bases had no gene match. Germline CDR1 and CDR2: SGHTA and FQGNSA. This CDR3 comprises 15 residues. The CDR3 is CASRRDRAINSPLHF. In nucleotides, the CDR3 is TGTGCCAGCAGACGGGACAGGGCTATTAATTCACCCCTCCACTTT.

The J gene is TRBJ1-6, the V gene TRBV4-1; D unresolved. Trimming removed 0 bases from V and 10 bases from J, with 13 bases in between. Looked up from germline, CDR1 is MGHRA and CDR2 is YSYEKL. The CDR3 runs 15 residues. In nucleotides, the CDR3 is TGCGCCAGCAGCCAAGAGGGAGGGTTGCAATCACCCCTCCACTTT. Its protein product is CASSQEGGLQSPLHF.

This clone was counted a single time. V usage is TRBV6-1 and J usage is TRBJ1-4; 9 nucleotides agree with TRBD1. The J segment lost 8 bases and the V segment lost 4 bases, leaving 11 bases of the junction unmatched. The CDR3 sequence is 16 residues long. CDR1 and CDR2 from the germline V gene are MNHNS and SASEGT. CDR3 bases: TGTGCCAGCAGTGTCCCGGGACAGGGTGGGAAGGAAAAACTGTTTTTT. Translated: CASSVPGQGGKEKLFF.

The rearrangement joins TRBV19 to TRBJ1-6; TRBD1 might be the D (6 bases). Trimming took off 2 bases at V and 7 bases at J, with 9 bases between the two ends. The CDR3 extends over 14 amino acids. Germline V gene lookup returns CDR1 LNHDA and CDR2 SQIVND (reference sequence). The CDR3 loop reads CASSISGVNSPLHF. CDR3 bases: TGTGCCAGTAGTATATCAGGGGTCAATTCACCCCTCCACTTT.

V and J are TRBV5-6 and TRBJ2-7; 7 nucleotides agree with TRBD1. The length of the CDR3 is 15 residues. Unmatched junction bases numbered 10, after V lost 4 bases and J lost 3 bases. Germline CDR1 and CDR2: SGHDT and YYEEEE. CDR3 residues: CASSEGQTFYYEQYF. Here the CDR3 DNA reads TGTGCCAGCAGCGAGGGACAGACATTCTACTACGAGCAGTACTTC.

The chain is built from TRBV2 and TRBJ1-1; D might be TRBD1 (5 bases). The ends were cut back, 7 bases at V and 1 base at J, with 10 bases in the middle. The CDR3 runs to 13 residues. Germline CDR1 is SNHLY and CDR2 is FYNNEI. CDR3 bases: TGTGCCAGCATGCCAGGGCCGAACACTGAAGCTTTCTTT. It codes for CASMPGPNTEAFF.

The chain employs TRBV19 and TRBJ1-5; 7 positions agree with TRBD1. The CDR3 extends over 15 amino acids. V was pared by 0 bases and J by 2 bases, with 1 base of the junction left unmatched. Germline CDR1 LNHDA, CDR2 SQIVND (reference sequence). The CDR3 DNA follows: TGTGCCAGTAGTATAGAAACAGGGGGCAATCAGCCCCAGCATTTT. Encoded protein: CASSIETGGNQPQHF.

V usage is TRBV19 and J usage is TRBJ1-5; D remains unclear. The germline V and J ends were trimmed by 5 bases and 2 bases, with 10 bases remaining between them. CDR3 length: 14 amino acids. Germline lookup yields CDR1 LNHDA and CDR2 SQIVND (reference sequence). CDR3 sequence (DNA): TGTGCCAGTAGTTCCCAGTCAGGCAATCAGCCCCAGCATTTT. Translating it yields CASSSQSGNQPQHF.